This T cell receptor beta chain was profiled in a study of cytomegalovirus exposure and HLA in healthy donors (dated by TCRdb to about 2017). In terms of the full investigation: An earlier analysis of around 600 of the donors reported 250 to 300 Gb of sequence data and approximately 110 million unique TCR beta sequences from about 179 million T cells. Across around 400 genotyped donors of the cohort, an average of about 250,000 unique TCR beta nucleotide sequences per donor were sequenced, and roughly 20% of those sequences were non-productive. A later genetic analysis used genome-wide SNP genotypes for about 65% of the roughly 670 donors, treating that subset as a discovery cohort. Typing coverage varied by locus: roughly 629-640 donors for A, B, C, DRB1 and DQB1; roughly 510 for DQA1; over 600 for DPA1; roughly 450 for DPB1. Class I and class II HLA loci were covered by the typing at four-digit resolution. Roughly 5 DR-DQ haplotypes were handled as single units for association and clustering, since linkage in the cohort was strong. The study combined high-throughput TCR immunosequencing, statistical association of individual TCRs with disease status, and machine learning to predict cytomegalovirus infection status. The study was designed to test whether signatures of past pathogen exposure could be identified by cataloging public T cell receptors. Alongside the repertoire data, information on donor age, sex, ethnicity and CMV serostatus was compiled. A later analysis re-analyzed previously published TCR beta repertoires from roughly 690 donors and added high-resolution HLA genotyping to study TCR occurrence patterns. In the later analysis, no new phenotypic data were used to find candidate immune exposures; instead, reliance was placed on TCR beta sequences and their occurrence across donors. In addition to the first cohort of 666 subjects, a separate validation cohort of 120 different subjects was used. An early release that covered fewer than 800 HLA-typed donors contained around 300 gigabases of sequencing data and about 84 million unique TCR sequences. The T cell repertoires of 700 or so subjects were profiled by immunosequencing and related to cytomegalovirus serostatus. To decide whether each TCR beta V gene segment behaved as functional or pseudogenic, an earlier analysis of nearly 600 of the donors relied on high-throughput TCR beta sequencing. All discovery cohort repertoires had been generated using a single sequencing platform. The genetic ancestry cluster associated with self-reported Caucasian donors included over 65% of the approximately 400 genotyped donors.

In the case of this clone: Its antigen specificity is not known. Base qualities were left out, and no much larger clone turns up one base away.

What the research found in general, with its limitations: In a later analysis, the rate of TCR association differed among HLA loci, with DRB1 alleles having the most associated TCRs and HLA-C alleles having the fewest. CMV serostatus was the only immune exposure information available for the cohort. An association between a missense DCLRE1C variant and V-gene and J-gene trimming of TCR beta chains was found in a later genetic analysis and replicated in an independent cohort. According to the authors, the approach could potentially be generalized to other disease states and immunological phenotypes. A later analysis associated 17,000 or so TCR beta sequences with specific HLA alleles at a false discovery rate of 0.05. In a later analysis, HLA-associated TCR beta chains were found to be more clonally expanded and to have lower generation probabilities than equally common non-associated chains. A few of the identified cytomegalovirus-associated TCR beta chains were confirmed in vitro to be specific for cytomegalovirus antigens. Roughly 17 rarely observed V segments, including chromosome 9 orphons, were excluded from the earlier analysis of some 590 of the donors because counts were too low. A total of fewer than 200 TCR beta chains were listed by the study as associated with cytomegalovirus. A cluster of highly shared sequence variants was judged likely to represent a technical artifact of the sequencing pipeline. The 87-base-pair reads could not distinguish some IMGT-functional V segments, including TRBV6-2 and TRBV6-3, so those segments were excluded. Cytomegalovirus status was reported to be diagnosed by the classifier with high specificity and sensitivity in both the original and validation cohorts. Because HLA typing was missing for some donors at each locus, association tests included only the typed subset. In a later genetic analysis, fewer N-insertions in productive TCRs were reported among donors in an Asian-associated ancestry cluster than the roughly 700-donor mean. Linkage disequilibrium might explain the correlated functional status among segregating V segments, but an unknown experimental factor could not be ruled out. Assigning TCR associations to individual alleles was difficult when HLA alleles, especially DR and DQ, strongly co-occurred. In an earlier analysis of some 550 of the donors, most TCR beta V segments were observed in productive rearrangements about 87% or about 30% of the time, broadly matching IMGT annotations. A further reported finding was that TCR beta sequences accurately predicted the HLA-A and HLA-B alleles for most subjects in the first cohort. According to a later analysis, parvovirus B19, influenza, CMV and Epstein-Barr virus appeared linked to several top co-occurrence clusters. In this cohort, only TCR beta chains were sequenced, and detectable features were limited by the absence of alpha or paired-chain data. Sequencing depth was assumed to be roughly uniform across donors in the presence/absence analyses, though that assumption may not hold. Most TCR sequences were observed very rarely across donors, whereas some public TCRs were present in many individuals. In a later analysis, most CMV-associated TCR beta chains were found to appear HLA-restricted, with HLA associations seemingly driven largely by CMV exposure.

Trimming takes 6 bases from V and 1 base from J, and the germline ends sit 16 bases apart. The CDR3 sequence holds 17 residues, the cysteine and phenylalanine included. CDR3 DNA is the only sequence kept; it has 51 bases, read in frame from the first base. Per the germline V gene (reference sequence), SEHNR is the CDR1 and FQNEAQ is the CDR2. The cohort comprised several hundred healthy bone marrow donors. At the time of sampling, every cohort member was nominally healthy, though immune exposures that went unrecorded were likely present. The donor tested CMV seronegative and was one of the 352 seronegative cohort members. Every donor gave a peripheral blood sample, and the peripheral blood mononuclear cells from that sample were used for TCR beta sequencing. Genomic DNA was extracted from the blood cell samples with the Qiagen DNeasy Blood Extraction Kit. Library prep was done by the immunoSEQ multiplex PCR assay. For the multiplex PCR, a mixture combining 60 forward primers for TCR Vbeta segments and 13 reverse primers for TCR Jbeta segments was used. The CDR3 region of rearranged TCR beta genes was amplified from genomic DNA by a multiplex PCR assay. The amplified TCR beta libraries were sequenced on the Illumina HiSeq System as 87-base-pair reads. The authors' pipeline ran thus. Across the 700 or so repertoires, a later analysis counted 78 million or so unique TCR beta chains, about 10 million of which were shared by at least two donors. Raw reads were error-corrected and collapsed into unique sequences by a nearest-neighbor algorithm in which closely related sequences were merged to remove PCR and sequencing errors. To assign V, D and J gene segments, CDR3 sequences were aligned to IMGT reference sequences. For a sequence to be retained, a match of at least six nucleotides to both a V gene segment and a J gene segment was required. A rearrangement counted as productive if the CDR3 had no stop codons and remained in frame with V and J, and every other rearrangement counted as non-productive. Following IMGT convention, CDR3 was defined as the stretch from the second conserved V-encoded cysteine to the conserved J-encoded phenylalanine. In an earlier analysis of around 640 of the donors, sequences lacking an unambiguous match to a single V gene segment were excluded. An earlier analysis of 550 to 650 of the donors classified V segments as functional when productive rearrangements were above 56.7% and as segregating when the standard deviation between donors was above 5%. A statistical classification framework was built to diagnose cytomegalovirus status from the catalog of TCR beta chain sequences. In a later analysis, V and J genes were assigned by comparing TCR nucleotide sequences against IMGT/GENE-DB human TR gene sequences. Using the TCRdist pipeline, a later analysis assigned CDR3 sequences along with most-parsimonious VDJ recombination scenarios. In a later analysis, each TCR beta chain was defined by its CDR3 amino acid sequence together with its V-gene family, and reads lacking a unique V-gene family were excluded. As a way to deal with suspected cross-contamination and a sequencing artifact, a later analysis dropped more than 500 nucleotide sequences that were highly shared and had low generation probability. In a later analysis, a clonal expansion index for each public chain was calculated from normalized within-repertoire ranks of inferred template counts. A later analysis computed generation probabilities with a VDJ recombination model fitted to out-of-frame rearrangements, and checked the results against IGoR. In a later analysis, TCR-TCR, TCR-HLA and TCR-CMV co-occurrence was scored with hypergeometric tests, and a repertoire-size bias correction was applied to TCR pairs. False discovery rates were estimated in a later analysis by permuting HLA or CMV assignments 20 times. In a later analysis, co-occurring TCRs were grouped with DBSCAN, and TCRdist sequence similarity was added when clustering was performed within HLA-allele-positive subsets. Repertoires with fewer than 30,000 or more than 120,000 public chains were left out of co-occurrence clustering, as were five repertoires with anomalous nucleotide sharing. The clones in this table, taken by TCRdb from immuneACCESS, are in-frame only. Not every clone is retained; where verified, under half of the shortfall comes from an unresolved V gene, and the cause of the rest is unknown. V and J calls and clone size are given by that table; D and trimming were obtained from the DNA. The sample table contains fewer than 110,000 clones; only one count was recorded for 65% to 85% of them. 2% to 2.5% of the sample belongs to the ten largest clones.

This clonotype was sampled from a man in his thirties or forties in good health and CMV-seronegative. The sample comprised PBMCs. The chain is assembled from TRBV7-9 and TRBJ2-6; a weak D assignment points to TRBD1 (5 bases agree). The sequence in DNA is TGTGCCAGCAGGTCGGACAAATACAATTCTGGGGCCAACGTCCTGACTTTC. This sequence encodes CASRSDKYNSGANVLTF.